Listed here are 8 T cell receptor beta chains from one sample, sequenced in a study of blood T cell repertoires in COVID-19. Libraries were prepared by immunoSEQ multiplex PCR; TCRdb keeps only in-frame clonotypes and omits some of them. This sample has 80,000 to 95,000 clones, with about nine tenths found just once. The material sequenced was peripheral blood. The origin of the receptors is a woman between 45 and 65 years old with active or convalescent COVID-19.

The J gene is TRBJ1-5, the V gene TRBV2; TRBD1 aligns across 7 bases. The CDR3 spans 14 residues. J lost 2 bases, V lost 5 bases, and 3 bases had no gene match. CDR1 SNHLY and CDR2 FYNNEI come from the germline V gene. The CDR3 DNA sequence: TGTGCCAGCAGTAACGGACAGGGCAATCAGCCCCAGCATTTT. Encoded protein: CASSNGQGNQPQHF.

This clone was seen many times. This CDR3 reads CAISRQRGLGTDTQYF. CDR3 bases: TGTGCCATCAGTAGACAAAGGGGGCTGGGCACAGATACGCAGTATTTT. The chain employs TRBV10-3 and TRBJ2-3; the match to TRBD1 covers 7 bases. The V gene end was trimmed by 5 bases and the J gene end by 1 base; junction bases not matched to a gene: 9. CDR1 is ENHRY, CDR2 SYGVKD, per germline. The CDR3 length is 16 residues.

The chain carries TRBV5-1 and TRBJ2-1; TRBD1 might be the D (6 bases). CDR3 size: 13 residues. Germline CDR1 is SGHRS and CDR2 is YFSETQ. Trimming removed 4 bases at V and 5 bases at J, with 10 bases between. As DNA, the CDR3 is TGCGCCAGCAGCAAGGACAGAAACAATGAGCAGTTCTTC. It is translated as CASSKDRNNEQFF.

This chain links TRBV6-5 with TRBJ1-2; 8 bases map to TRBD1. V lost 2 bases and J lost 6; bases outside the gene matches: 5. This CDR3 is built from 14 residues. Germline V gene lookup returns CDR1 MNHEY and CDR2 SVGAGI. The CDR3 loop reads CASSYQDRDHGYTF. The CDR3, as DNA: TGTGCCAGCAGTTACCAGGACAGGGACCATGGCTACACCTTC.

The rearrangement joins TRBV5-1 to TRBJ1-1; 7 positions match TRBD1. V shed 4 bases and J 5 bases; nucleotides not matched to a gene: 5. In germline, CDR1 is SGHRS, CDR2 YFSETQ. The CDR3 is 13 amino acids. CDR3 sequence (DNA): TGCGCCAGCAGCGGACTACAGGGGACTGAAGCTTTCTTT. Translating it yields CASSGLQGTEAFF.

The chain employs TRBV7-8 and TRBJ1-5; D remains ambiguous. Trimming took off 2 bases at V and 9 bases at J, with 8 bases between the two ends. Looked up from germline, CDR1 is SGHVS and CDR2 is FQNEAQ. This CDR3 is built from 12 residues. CDR3 nucleotides: TGTGCCAGCAGCTTACAGGAATCGCCCCAGCATTTT. This codes for CASSLQESPQHF.

V usage is TRBV9 and J usage is TRBJ1-1; 7 bases line up with TRBD1. V dropped 4 bases and J dropped 6; count of bases not matched to a gene: 3. Germline V CDR1 and CDR2: SGDLS, YYNGEE. The CDR3 is 12 residues long. The CDR3 reads CASSPGTAEAFF. In DNA form, the CDR3 reads TGTGCCAGCAGCCCTGGGACAGCTGAAGCTTTCTTT.

This rearrangement joins TRBV12-3 or TRBV12-4 to TRBJ2-3, with no clear D. This CDR3 contains 13 residues. Trimming cost V 5 bases and J 0 bases, with 6 bases left between them. CDR3 coding DNA: TGTGCCAGCAGTGCTACTAGCACAGATACGCAGTATTTT. As protein: CASSATSTDTQYF.